Listed below are T cell receptor beta chains from one sample, sequenced in a study of blood T cell repertoires in COVID-19. TCRdb's table, derived via immunoSEQ multiplex PCR, lists solely in-frame clones and lacks some. The sample includes roughly 93,000 clones, roughly 87% of them seen just once. The sample was peripheral blood. The receptors were gathered from a man aged 45-65 years with acute or convalescent COVID-19. Each CDR3 is given with its conserved first and last residue. A D gene is named only where the DNA matches it firmly. Some rows have no size entry. The others give once, few or many, or a class for an expanded clone.

D gene: TRBD2; clone size: NA; J gene: TRBJ2-3; V gene: TRBV24-1; CDR3 protein: CATSSLAGVTDTQYF; CDR3 DNA: TGTGCCACCAGCAGTTTAGCGGGGGTCACAGATACGCAGTATTTT
D gene: NA; clone size: NA; J gene: TRBJ1-2; V gene: TRBV30; CDR3 protein: CAWSVETDIYGYTF; CDR3 DNA: TGTGCCTGGAGTGTAGAGACAGACATCTATGGCTACACCTTC
D gene: NA; clone size: NA; J gene: TRBJ2-1; V gene: TRBV27; CDR3 protein: CASSSSGAHNEQFF; CDR3 DNA: TGTGCCAGCAGTTCATCGGGGGCTCACAATGAGCAGTTCTTC
D gene: NA; clone size: NA; J gene: TRBJ1-6; V gene: TRBV2; CDR3 protein: CASSESRQGNSPLHF; CDR3 DNA: TGTGCCAGCAGTGAGTCGAGGCAGGGGAATTCACCCCTCCACTTT
D gene: TRBD1; clone size: once; J gene: TRBJ1-2; V gene: TRBV5-1; CDR3 protein: CASSFGQGNHYGYTF; CDR3 DNA: TGCGCCAGCAGCTTCGGACAGGGGAATCACTATGGCTACACCTTC
D gene: TRBD2; clone size: NA; J gene: TRBJ2-3; V gene: TRBV11-2; CDR3 protein: CASSLGTRASGTQYF; CDR3 DNA: TGTGCCAGCAGCTTAGGAACAAGGGCTAGCGGGACGCAGTATTTT
D gene: NA; clone size: NA; J gene: TRBJ1-2; V gene: TRBV5-1; CDR3 protein: CASSWQVNYGYTF; CDR3 DNA: TGCGCCAGCAGCTGGCAGGTTAACTATGGCTACACCTTC
D gene: TRBD1; clone size: once; J gene: TRBJ2-5; V gene: TRBV29-1; CDR3 protein: CSVRDSWGETQYF; CDR3 DNA: TGCAGCGTAAGGGACAGTTGGGGAGAGACCCAGTACTTC
D gene: TRBD2; clone size: NA; J gene: TRBJ2-1; V gene: TRBV11-2; CDR3 protein: CASSLSGGAWYNEQFF; CDR3 DNA: TGTGCCAGCAGCCTTAGCGGGGGGGCCTGGTACAATGAGCAGTTCTTC
D gene: NA; clone size: NA; J gene: TRBJ1-1; V gene: TRBV3-1/TRBV3-2; CDR3 protein: CASSLKGPRSGTEAFF; CDR3 DNA: TGTGCCAGCAGCCTGAAGGGGCCCAGGTCGGGCACTGAAGCTTTCTTT
D gene: TRBD2; clone size: NA; J gene: TRBJ2-5; V gene: TRBV5-1; CDR3 protein: CASSWPEGGGFQETQYF; CDR3 DNA: TGCGCCAGCAGCTGGCCCGAAGGCGGGGGGTTCCAAGAGACCCAGTACTTC
D gene: NA; clone size: NA; J gene: TRBJ1-3; V gene: TRBV25-1; CDR3 protein: CASSEYGWAGNTIYF; CDR3 DNA: TGTGCCAGCAGTGAATATGGGTGGGCCGGAAACACCATATATTTT
D gene: TRBD1; clone size: NA; J gene: TRBJ1-1; V gene: TRBV30; CDR3 protein: CAWAGTGGTEAFF; CDR3 DNA: TGTGCCTGGGCCGGGACAGGGGGCACTGAAGCTTTCTTT
D gene: TRBD1; clone size: NA; J gene: TRBJ1-6; V gene: TRBV5-6; CDR3 protein: CASSRRQGLSPLHF; CDR3 DNA: TGTGCCAGCAGCAGGAGACAGGGGCTGTCACCCCTCCACTTT
D gene: NA; clone size: NA; J gene: TRBJ1-6; V gene: TRBV7-2; CDR3 protein: CASSLLNIANSPLHF; CDR3 DNA: TGTGCCAGCAGCTTACTCAACATAGCTAATTCACCCCTCCACTTT
D gene: TRBD1; clone size: NA; J gene: TRBJ1-2; V gene: TRBV5-1; CDR3 protein: CASKTRQGIGGYTF; CDR3 DNA: TGCGCCAGCAAGACACGACAGGGGATAGGTGGCTACACCTTC
D gene: NA; clone size: NA; J gene: TRBJ1-2; V gene: TRBV24-1; CDR3 protein: CATSGESYGYTF; CDR3 DNA: TGTGCCACCAGTGGGGAGTCCTATGGCTACACCTTC
D gene: TRBD1; clone size: once; J gene: TRBJ1-3; V gene: TRBV18; CDR3 protein: CASSPLQGAPSGNTIYF; CDR3 DNA: TGTGCCAGCTCACCACTGCAGGGGGCTCCTTCTGGAAACACCATATATTTT
D gene: TRBD1; clone size: NA; J gene: TRBJ2-7; V gene: TRBV4-1; CDR3 protein: CASSQTGTGGSEQYF; CDR3 DNA: TGCGCCAGCAGCCAGACCGGGACAGGGGGAAGCGAGCAGTACTTC
D gene: NA; clone size: NA; J gene: TRBJ2-2; V gene: TRBV4-2; CDR3 protein: CASSQGRGGSGELFF; CDR3 DNA: TGTGCCAGCAGCCAAGGAAGGGGGGGTTCCGGGGAGCTGTTTTTT
D gene: NA; clone size: NA; J gene: TRBJ1-2; V gene: TRBV3-1/TRBV3-2; CDR3 protein: CASSSGSKVGYTF; CDR3 DNA: TGTGCCAGCAGCTCGGGGTCAAAAGTTGGCTACACCTTC
D gene: NA; clone size: NA; J gene: TRBJ1-2; V gene: TRBV5-1; CDR3 protein: CASSSSGGDYGYTF; CDR3 DNA: TGCGCCAGCTCATCGAGCGGGGGCGACTATGGCTACACCTTC
D gene: TRBD2; clone size: NA; J gene: TRBJ2-5; V gene: TRBV5-1; CDR3 protein: CASSLVRGTAGVGETQYF; CDR3 DNA: TGCGCCAGCAGCTTGGTCCGGGGGACTGCGGGGGTAGGAGAGACCCAGTACTTC
D gene: NA; clone size: once; J gene: TRBJ2-3; V gene: TRBV6-5; CDR3 protein: CASRRRGPDTQYF; CDR3 DNA: TGTGCCAGCAGACGGCGGGGGCCGGATACGCAGTATTTT
D gene: NA; clone size: NA; J gene: TRBJ1-4; V gene: TRBV15; CDR3 protein: CATSREGARSEKLFF; CDR3 DNA: TGTGCCACCAGCAGAGAGGGGGCGCGTAGTGAAAAACTGTTTTTT
D gene: TRBD2; clone size: NA; J gene: TRBJ2-1; V gene: TRBV14; CDR3 protein: CASSALAGGIYNEQFF; CDR3 DNA: TGTGCCAGCAGCGCTCTAGCGGGGGGGATCTACAATGAGCAGTTCTTC
D gene: TRBD2; clone size: NA; J gene: TRBJ2-1; V gene: TRBV11-2; CDR3 protein: CASSLGLAGIGEQFF; CDR3 DNA: TGTGCCAGCAGCTTAGGACTAGCGGGGATTGGGGAGCAGTTCTTC
D gene: TRBD1; clone size: NA; J gene: TRBJ1-4; V gene: TRBV7-9; CDR3 protein: CASSGRTGTGVEKLFF; CDR3 DNA: TGTGCCAGCAGCGGACGGACCGGGACAGGGGTTGAAAAACTGTTTTTT
D gene: TRBD1; clone size: NA; J gene: TRBJ1-4; V gene: TRBV27; CDR3 protein: CASGRQGDREKLFF; CDR3 DNA: TGTGCCAGCGGTCGACAGGGGGACCGTGAAAAACTGTTTTTT
D gene: TRBD1; clone size: once; J gene: TRBJ2-2; V gene: TRBV6-6; CDR3 protein: CASSPRPGTVRTGELFF; CDR3 DNA: TGTGCCAGCAGTCCTCGGCCCGGGACAGTAAGGACCGGGGAGCTGTTTTTT
D gene: NA; clone size: NA; J gene: TRBJ2-2; V gene: TRBV6-6; CDR3 protein: CASSYSIRTGELFF; CDR3 DNA: TGTGCCAGCAGTTACTCAATTAGAACCGGGGAGCTGTTTTTT
D gene: TRBD1; clone size: NA; J gene: TRBJ1-1; V gene: TRBV27; CDR3 protein: CASQGASEAFF; CDR3 DNA: TGTGCCAGCCAGGGGGCTTCGGAAGCTTTCTTT
D gene: TRBD2; clone size: NA; J gene: TRBJ2-5; V gene: TRBV7-8; CDR3 protein: CASSPRRDSLAGGPQETQYF; CDR3 DNA: TGTGCCAGCAGCCCCCGTCGGGATTCGCTAGCGGGGGGTCCCCAAGAGACCCAGTACTTC
D gene: NA; clone size: once; J gene: TRBJ1-4; V gene: TRBV7-9; CDR3 protein: CASRRGATNEKLFF; CDR3 DNA: TGTGCCAGCAGGCGGGGGGCAACTAATGAAAAACTGTTTTTT
D gene: NA; clone size: NA; J gene: TRBJ1-2; V gene: TRBV9; CDR3 protein: CASSVASGSRGYGYTF; CDR3 DNA: TGTGCCAGCAGCGTAGCTTCTGGCAGCCGGGGATATGGCTACACCTTC
D gene: NA; clone size: NA; J gene: TRBJ2-7; V gene: TRBV2; CDR3 protein: CASRKDSTGEQYF; CDR3 DNA: TGTGCCAGCAGGAAGGACAGTACGGGGGAGCAGTACTTC
D gene: NA; clone size: NA; J gene: TRBJ1-1; V gene: TRBV21-1; CDR3 protein: CASSFRAGDTEAFF; CDR3 DNA: TGTGCCAGCAGCTTTCGAGCCGGGGACACTGAAGCTTTCTTT
D gene: NA; clone size: NA; J gene: TRBJ1-6; V gene: TRBV28; CDR3 protein: CASSFRGNSPLHF; CDR3 DNA: TGTGCCAGCAGTTTTAGGGGTAATTCACCCCTCCACTTT
D gene: TRBD2; clone size: once; J gene: TRBJ2-5; V gene: TRBV5-4; CDR3 protein: CASSRGGAGETQYF; CDR3 DNA: TGTGCCAGCAGCCGCGGGGGGGCTGGAGAGACCCAGTACTTC
D gene: NA; clone size: NA; J gene: TRBJ2-2; V gene: TRBV11-3; CDR3 protein: CASSRGDTGELFF; CDR3 DNA: TGTGCCAGCAGTCGGGGAGACACCGGGGAGCTGTTTTTT
D gene: TRBD2; clone size: once; J gene: TRBJ2-3; V gene: TRBV5-1; CDR3 protein: CASSHSGGLGDTQYF; CDR3 DNA: TGCGCCAGCAGCCATAGCGGGGGTTTGGGAGATACGCAGTATTTT
D gene: NA; clone size: NA; J gene: TRBJ1-1; V gene: TRBV5-6; CDR3 protein: CASSLPGMDTEAFF; CDR3 DNA: TGTGCCAGCAGCTTGCCAGGGATGGACACTGAAGCTTTCTTT
D gene: TRBD1; clone size: NA; J gene: TRBJ1-5; V gene: TRBV20-1; CDR3 protein: CSASNPGQGLNQPQHF; CDR3 DNA: TGCAGTGCTAGTAACCCCGGACAGGGGCTTAATCAGCCCCAGCATTTT
D gene: NA; clone size: NA; J gene: TRBJ1-1; V gene: TRBV10-3; CDR3 protein: CAINGEVNTEAFF; CDR3 DNA: TGTGCCATCAATGGGGAGGTGAACACTGAAGCTTTCTTT
D gene: NA; clone size: NA; J gene: TRBJ1-6; V gene: TRBV27; CDR3 protein: CASRSVNGGLSPLHF; CDR3 DNA: TGTGCCAGCAGATCTGTTAATGGCGGACTTTCACCCCTCCACTTT
D gene: NA; clone size: NA; J gene: TRBJ1-1; V gene: TRBV19; CDR3 protein: CASSDIYRNTEAFF; CDR3 DNA: TGTGCCAGTAGTGATATCTACAGGAACACTGAAGCTTTCTTT
D gene: NA; clone size: NA; J gene: TRBJ2-1; V gene: TRBV5-1; CDR3 protein: CASSYSDRNEQFF; CDR3 DNA: TGCGCCAGCAGCTACTCCGACAGGAATGAGCAGTTCTTC
D gene: NA; clone size: NA; J gene: TRBJ2-7; V gene: TRBV5-4; CDR3 protein: CASSLGGAGGYEQYF; CDR3 DNA: TGTGCCAGCAGCCTAGGGGGCGCGGGGGGCTACGAGCAGTACTTC
D gene: NA; clone size: NA; J gene: TRBJ1-6; V gene: TRBV27; CDR3 protein: CASSLQGGRDSPLHF; CDR3 DNA: TGTGCCAGCAGTTTACAGGGAGGCCGGGATTCACCCCTCCACTTT
D gene: NA; clone size: NA; J gene: TRBJ1-4; V gene: TRBV6-5; CDR3 protein: CASRRTLGEKLFF; CDR3 DNA: TGTGCCAGCCGGAGGACCTTGGGGGAAAAACTGTTTTTT
D gene: TRBD1; clone size: NA; J gene: TRBJ1-4; V gene: TRBV19; CDR3 protein: CASSPGQALHEKLFF; CDR3 DNA: TGTGCCAGTAGCCCCGGACAGGCTCTTCATGAAAAACTGTTTTTT
D gene: NA; clone size: NA; J gene: TRBJ2-3; V gene: TRBV30; CDR3 protein: CAWRGRGGWTDTQYF; CDR3 DNA: TGTGCCTGGAGGGGCCGCGGAGGGTGGACAGATACGCAGTATTTT
D gene: TRBD1; clone size: NA; J gene: TRBJ1-4; V gene: TRBV30; CDR3 protein: CAWSNQGANEKLFF; CDR3 DNA: TGTGCCTGGTCCAACCAGGGGGCTAATGAAAAACTGTTTTTT
D gene: NA; clone size: NA; J gene: TRBJ2-7; V gene: TRBV5-6; CDR3 protein: CASSLQTEQYF; CDR3 DNA: TGTGCCAGCAGCTTACAAACCGAGCAGTACTTC
D gene: NA; clone size: NA; J gene: TRBJ1-5; V gene: TRBV11-1; CDR3 protein: CASSLQGNQPQHF; CDR3 DNA: TGTGCCAGCAGCTTACAGGGTAATCAGCCCCAGCATTTT
D gene: NA; clone size: NA; J gene: TRBJ2-2; V gene: TRBV6-4; CDR3 protein: CASSVQGTGELFF; CDR3 DNA: TGTGCCAGCAGTGTTCAGGGCACCGGGGAGCTGTTTTTT
D gene: NA; clone size: NA; J gene: TRBJ1-3; V gene: TRBV5-6; CDR3 protein: CASSLFELGNTIYF; CDR3 DNA: TGTGCCAGCAGCCTGTTTGAGTTGGGAAACACCATATATTTT
D gene: NA; clone size: NA; J gene: TRBJ1-4; V gene: TRBV19; CDR3 protein: CASSMNGGWGNEKLFF; CDR3 DNA: TGTGCCAGTAGTATGAACGGGGGTTGGGGTAATGAAAAACTGTTTTTT
D gene: NA; clone size: NA; J gene: TRBJ1-2; V gene: TRBV25-1; CDR3 protein: CASSDRQGNYGYTF; CDR3 DNA: TGTGCCAGCAGTGACCGTCAGGGTAACTATGGCTACACCTTC